This T cell receptor (beta chain) appears in the sequencing data of a study of OX40 agonist ivuxolimab in advanced cancers. Study details: Patients were roughly 83% male with ages about 23 to 80, mean about 60. Prior therapy, whether anti-PD-1, anti-PD-L1 or anti-CTLA-4, was allowed, and approximately 40% had some.

This CDR3 has 15 residues. CDR1 and CDR2 (germline): SGHTA, FQGNSA. The V end was cut by 1 base, the J end by 9 bases, with 16 bases between. Data came from immunoSEQ multiplex PCR; TCRdb stores just in-frame clones and leaves some out. The data show under 140,000 clones, approximately 89% seen once. Sequencing used CD4+ or CD8+ T cells sorted from blood, obtained in a trial of the OX40 agonist ivuxolimab. The source is an adult with an advanced solid tumor such as melanoma, head and neck, liver or kidney cancer. J is TRBJ1-5 and V is TRBV7-2, with D perhaps matching TRBD1 (5 bases). The CDR3 sequence is CASSLEGIQGWPQHF. The CDR3, as DNA: TGTGCCAGCAGCTTAGAGGGCATTCAGGGATGGCCCCAGCATTTT.